What follows are 23 T cell receptor beta chains derived from one specimen sequenced in a study of blood T cell repertoires in COVID-19 (TCRdb year 2020). The library was produced with the immunoSEQ multiplex PCR assay. This immuneACCESS table, as held by TCRdb, lists in-frame sequences with V and J called but not all clones. Of the missing ones, under half trace to an unresolved V gene in checked studies; the others have no known cause. Present in this sample are under 350,000 clones, 86% of which were seen just once. The ten largest clones take up over 3.5% of the sample. Material for sequencing was PBMCs or T cells enriched from blood (not recorded which). All receptors come from a man aged 25 to 40 who had recovered from COVID-19.

The chain uses TRBV18 and TRBJ1-1; no definite D call. CDR3 length: 14 residues. V was shortened by 0 bases and J by 8 bases, with 13 bases between the two germline ends. CDR1 KGHSH and CDR2 LQKENI come from the germline V gene. This CDR3 is CASSPPSTSKEAFF. CDR3 nucleotides: TGTGCCAGCTCACCACCGAGCACGTCAAAGGAAGCTTTCTTT.

V is TRBV19 and J is TRBJ2-7, with D possibly being TRBD2 (5 bases). Germline V gene lookup returns CDR1 LNHDA and CDR2 SQIVND (reference sequence). Trimming left V 3 bases short and J 8 bases short, with 14 bases between. This CDR3 is 13 amino acids long. The CDR3 spells CASSISAASKQYF. In DNA form, the CDR3 reads TGTGCCAGTAGTATCTCCGCCGCTAGCAAGCAGTACTTC.

The rearrangement uses TRBV7-2 and TRBJ1-2, with 9 positions matching TRBD1. This CDR3 is built from 16 residues. Per germline, CDR1 SGHTA and CDR2 FQGNSA. J lost 6 bases, V lost 1 base, and 9 bases had no gene match. The CDR3 coding sequence is TGTGCCAGCAGCTTAGGGGGACAGGGAGTCCTAGATGGCTACACCTTC. It yields the protein CASSLGGQGVLDGYTF.

V usage is TRBV15 and J usage is TRBJ2-1, with D uncertain. Trimming took 4 bases from V and 0 from J, leaving 13 bases between them. The germline V gene has CDR1 LNHNV and CDR2 YYDKDF (reference sequence). This CDR3 has 16 amino acids. The chain's CDR3 is CATSNKTRSSYNEQFF. The CDR3 region has the DNA TGTGCCACCAGCAACAAGACTCGCAGCTCCTACAATGAGCAGTTCTTC.

The J gene is TRBJ2-7, the V gene TRBV27; 9 bases agree with TRBD1. V was pared by 6 bases and J by 2 bases, with 8 bases of the junction left unmatched. Looked up from germline, CDR1 is MNHEY and CDR2 is SMNVEV (reference sequence). This CDR3 is built from 15 residues. The CDR3: CASSPTGGLAYEQYF. The DNA of the CDR3 is TGTGCCAGCAGCCCTACAGGGGGCCTGGCCTACGAGCAGTACTTC.

The sample holds a few counts of this clone. The chain combines TRBV6-2 or TRBV6-3 with TRBJ2-5, with TRBD2 identical over 8 bases. V lost 0 bases, J lost 2 bases, and 5 bases stayed unmatched. Germline CDR1 reads MNHEY; CDR2 reads SVGEGT. The CDR3 consists of 16 residues. CDR3 bases: TGTGCCAGCAGTTACTCGAAGGGACTAGGGCAAGAGACCCAGTACTTC. It yields the protein CASSYSKGLGQETQYF.

The chain couples TRBV14 to TRBJ2-1; no definite D call. Trimming left V 1 base short and J 6 bases short, with 7 bases between. CDR3 size: 13 residues. Germline CDR1 is SGHDN and CDR2 is FVKESK. Written as DNA, the CDR3 is TGTGCCAGCAGCCAAGTGTATATCAATGAGCAGTTCTTC. The encoded protein is CASSQVYINEQFF.

The rearrangement uses TRBV5-4 and TRBJ1-2, with 7 nucleotides matching TRBD1. The germline V gene encodes CDR1 SGHNT and CDR2 YYREEE (reference sequence). CDR3 length: 15 residues. The V gene end was trimmed by 3 bases and the J gene end by 0 bases; junction bases not matched to a gene: 5. As DNA, the CDR3 is TGTGCCAGCAGCTCTTCACAGGGGCCTAACTATGGCTACACCTTC. As protein: CASSSSQGPNYGYTF.

The chain combines TRBV18 with TRBJ1-1; D gene uncertain. The ends were cut back, 0 bases at V and 8 bases at J, with 10 bases in the middle. This CDR3 has 13 amino acids. Germline lookup yields CDR1 KGHSH and CDR2 LQKENI. CDR3 DNA: TGTGCCAGCTCACCACCGAGGGAATCGGAAGCTTTCTTT. This translates into CASSPPRESEAFF.

The chain is built from TRBV5-1 and TRBJ2-7, with 7 bases that match TRBD2. Germline CDR1 is SGHRS and CDR2 is YFSETQ. V dropped 7 bases and J dropped 2; count of bases not matched to a gene: 12. The CDR3 is 15 residues long. CDR3 nucleotide sequence: TGCGCCAGCGCACCAAGATTGGGGGGGGCCTACGAGCAGTACTTC. Translation gives CASAPRLGGAYEQYF.

The chain couples TRBV5-1 to TRBJ2-7, with no clear D. The CDR3 consists of 14 residues. V was shortened by 2 bases and J by 3 bases, with 12 bases between the two germline ends. The germline CDR1 and CDR2 sequences are SGHRS and YFSETQ. The CDR3 protein is CASSLRVNGYEQYF. CDR3 DNA sequence: TGCGCCAGCAGCTTAAGAGTTAACGGCTACGAGCAGTACTTC. Full variable domain (rest looked up from reference TRBV5-1 and TRBJ2-7): KAGVTQTPRYLIKTRGQQVTLSCSPISGHRSVSWYQQTPGQGLQFLFEYFSETQRNKGNFPGRFSGRQFSNSRSEMNVSTLELGDSALYLCASSLRVNGYEQYFGPGTRLTVT.

The V gene is TRBV7-6, the J gene TRBJ2-2, with D possibly TRBD2 on 6 matching bases. Trimming pared 0 bases from V and 7 bases from J, leaving 15 bases between. The germline V gene has CDR1 SGHVS and CDR2 FNYEAQ. This CDR3 region has 16 residues. The CDR3, as DNA: TGTGCCAGCAGCTTAGCCCCTAGCGAAAGGGGCGGGGAGCTGTTTTTT. It yields the protein CASSLAPSERGGELFF. Supplemented by reference TRBV7-6 and TRBJ2-2, the full variable domain reads GAGVSQSPRYKVTKRGQDVALRCDPISGHVSLYWYRQALGQGPEFLTYFNYEAQQDKSGLPNDRFSAERPEGSISTLTIQRTEQRDSAMYRCASSLAPSERGGELFFGEGSRLTVL.

This chain joins TRBV30 and TRBJ1-2; TRBD1 might be the D (5 bases). Trimming took 3 bases from V and 6 from J, leaving 14 bases between them. This CDR3 region has 13 residues. The germline gives CDR1 GTSNPN, CDR2 SVGIG (reference sequence). The CDR3 DNA follows: TGTGCCTGGAGCAGGACGGGGGAGGATGGCTACACCTTC. Its translation is CAWSRTGEDGYTF.

V and J are TRBV7-6 and TRBJ2-5; 10 bases agree with TRBD1. CDR1 is SGHVS, CDR2 FNYEAQ, per germline. V lost 3 bases and J lost 1; bases outside the gene matches: 5. This CDR3 has 16 amino acids. CDR3 amino acids: CASSLSWTGGQETQYF. The CDR3 DNA reads as TGTGCCAGCAGCTTGAGTTGGACAGGGGGCCAAGAGACCCAGTACTTC.

The V and J genes are TRBV28 and TRBJ2-7; 7 bases align to TRBD1. V lost 9 bases and J lost 3; bases outside the gene matches: 11. This CDR3 has 14 amino acids. The V gene's germline CDR1 is MDHEN and CDR2 SYDVKM. The CDR3 sequence: CASIGRGLVYEQYF. CDR3 bases: TGTGCCAGTATAGGCAGGGGGTTAGTCTACGAGCAGTACTTC.

This clone appeared once. The chain uses TRBV11-3 and TRBJ2-5; D is ambiguous. The CDR3 totals 13 residues. Germline V lookup: CDR1 SGHNT, CDR2 YENEEA. Trimming took off 3 bases at V and 4 bases at J, with 9 bases between the two ends. This chain's CDR3 is CASSLIRSETQYF. CDR3 in DNA: TGTGCCAGCAGCTTGATCCGGTCAGAGACCCAGTACTTC.

The V gene is TRBV27, the J gene TRBJ2-7, with TRBD2 as a possible D gene (6 bases). The V and J ends lost 4 bases and 4 bases respectively, with 20 bases between them. The CDR3 covers 16 residues. The germline V gene encodes CDR1 MNHEY and CDR2 SMNVEV (reference sequence). The DNA of the CDR3 is TGTGCCAGCAGTTGGGGTACAGCCCTGGAGGGTTACGAGCAGTACTTC. Residues: CASSWGTALEGYEQYF.

V usage is TRBV7-9 and J usage is TRBJ2-3; 7 bases are shared with TRBD2. The germline V gene has CDR1 SEHNR and CDR2 FQNEAQ (reference sequence). V shed 11 bases, J shed 5 bases, and the junction held 10 bases outside the gene matches. This CDR3 has 13 amino acids. The CDR3, as DNA: TGTGCCTGTACTAGCGCGGTCATAGATACGCAGTATTTT. Translated: CACTSAVIDTQYF.

The gene calls are TRBV7-9 and TRBJ2-3, with 8 bases that match TRBD1. V lost 1 base to trimming and J lost 0 bases; unmatched junction nucleotides: 3. This CDR3 spans 16 amino acids. The V gene's germline CDR1 is SEHNR and CDR2 FQNEAQ (reference sequence). The CDR3 DNA sequence: TGTGCCAGCAGCTTAGTCAGGGGGCCGAGCACAGATACGCAGTATTTT. Translating gives CASSLVRGPSTDTQYF.

This clone has a single count. This chain uses TRBV12-5 with TRBJ2-3; 9 bases map to TRBD2. With 6 bases clipped from V and 2 bases from J, the junction kept 3 bases outside the gene matches. Germline CDR1 LGHNT, CDR2 FRNRAP. This CDR3 spans 14 amino acids. CDR3 in DNA: TGTGCTAGTGGGGCGGGACTAGCCACAGATACGCAGTATTTT. This codes for CASGAGLATDTQYF.

In this sample, this clone turned up a few times. The rearrangement joins TRBV6-4 to TRBJ1-2; the match to TRBD1 covers 9 bases. Germline CDR1 is MRHNA and CDR2 is SNTAGT. Trimming removed 5 bases from V and 7 bases from J; junction bases left unmatched: 5. CDR3 size: 13 residues. The CDR3 DNA sequence: TGTGCCAGCAGTCGAACAGGGGGCGCTGGCTACACCTTC. As protein: CASSRTGGAGYTF.

V and J are TRBV15 and TRBJ2-5, with D tentatively TRBD1 (5 bases). The ends were cut back, 1 base at V and 5 bases at J, with 8 bases in the middle. The CDR3 totals 13 residues. Germline CDR1 and CDR2: LNHNV and YYDKDF (reference sequence). The CDR3, as DNA: TGTGCCACCAGCAGAGCACAGGCGGAGACCCAGTACTTC. This translates into CATSRAQAETQYF. Full variable domain (rest looked up from reference TRBV15 and TRBJ2-5): DAMVIQNPRYQVTQFGKPVTLSCSQTLNHNVMYWYQQKSSQAPKLLFHYYDKDFNNEADTPDNFQSRRPNTSFCFLDIRSPGLGDTAMYLCATSRAQAETQYFGPGTRLLVL.

The rearrangement links TRBV5-1 to TRBJ1-1; D is ambiguous. CDR1 and CDR2 from the germline V gene are SGHRS and YFSETQ. V was trimmed by 5 bases and J by 4 bases, leaving 9 bases between them. This CDR3 region has 12 residues. The CDR3 DNA reads as TGCGCCAGCAGAGTCGGTGGCACTGAAGCTTTCTTT. It is translated as CASRVGGTEAFF.